This TCR beta chain is drawn from a study of T cell changes during pregnancy in multiple sclerosis. Assay used: immunoSEQ multiplex PCR; TCRdb lists only in-frame clones, some missing. The table includes more than 30,000 clones, roughly 87% detected once. Germline CDR1 MNHEY, CDR2 SVGAGI. Trimming removed 3 bases at V and 5 bases at J, with 7 bases between. The CDR3 covers 12 residues. Sample: CD8+ T cells from peripheral blood mononuclear cells, taken in the first trimester of pregnancy. This TCR derives from a female donor with multiple sclerosis, enrolled in a pregnancy study. The gene calls are TRBV6-5 and TRBJ2-5, with unresolved D. As DNA, the CDR3 is TGTGCCAGCAGTTATTTCGGGGAGACCCAGTACTTC. Translated: CASSYFGETQYF.